The 24 T cell receptor beta chains reported below all come from one sample, sequenced in a study of molecular identifiers for immune sequencing clone quantification. TCRdb reprocessed the PCR reads via MiXCR and lists one record per CDR3 protein. The data contain about 640,000 distinct CDR3 sequences, just under 20% of them singletons. Specimen: naive CD8+ T cells from blood, with Jurkat cell RNA spiked in. Noted subset: FACS-sorted CD8+CD4-CCR7+CD45RA+ naive T cells. These TCRs come from a human donor in good health. Some libraries in this study had Jurkat cell RNA spiked in.

This clonotype was counted between two and nine times. The chain carries TRBV7-9 and TRBJ2-3; 9 nucleotides match TRBD1. The CDR3 spans 18 residues. Germline values: CDR1 SEHNR, CDR2 FQNEAQ (reference sequence). With V trimmed by 4 bases and J by 5 bases, 16 bases remained unmatched. CDR3: CASSSGSARDRAIDTQYF. CDR3 sequence (DNA): TGTGCCAGCAGCTCCGGAAGTGCTCGGGACAGGGCAATAGATACGCAGTATTTT.

This sequence joins TRBV20-1 and TRBJ1-4, with TRBD1 matching over 10 bases. The CDR3 has 20 residues. Germline V gene sequence: CDR1 DFQATT, CDR2 SNEGSKA (reference sequence). V was clipped by 3 bases and J by 1 base; unmatched bases: 17. CDR3 nucleotides: TGCAGTGCTAGGGCCCTACGGGGACAGGGGTTGGGGGAAACTAATGAAAAACTGTTTTTT. This encodes CSARALRGQGLGETNEKLFF.

Comments on this clonotype: A much larger clone lies a single base off, so this may be a read error. A read error is likely, as this CDR3 ends without the conserved phenylalanine or tryptophan. It is unclear where the CDR3 begins or ends on the DNA, so no DNA is shown, and the CDR3 is as TCRdb lists it. The V gene is TRBV5-1, the J gene TRBJ2-3; the table's D call of TRBD1 was not tested on the DNA. The germline CDR1 and CDR2 sequences are SGHRS and YFSETQ. The CDR3 is 11 amino acids in total, end residues counted. The CDR3: CASSQTGEEYL.

The table lists this clonotype with many counts. The genes are TRBV28 and TRBJ1-1; D not certain. Germline lookup yields CDR1 MDHEN and CDR2 SYDVKM. This CDR3 is 17 amino acids long. With 6 bases removed from V and 4 bases from J, the gap between germline ends came to 24 bases. The CDR3 is CASSLGRDWTSGTEAFF. CDR3 nucleotides: TGTGCCAGCAGCCTGGGCCGAGACTGGACTTCGGGCACTGAAGCTTTCTTT.

This clonotype was counted ten times or more. The chain has TRBV12-5 and TRBJ2-2; tentative D call: TRBD2 (5 bases). V lost 5 bases and J 0 bases, leaving 7 bases between the germline ends. The CDR3 totals 14 residues. Germline V gene sequence: CDR1 LGHNT, CDR2 FRNRAP. The CDR3 sequence is CASGPDSNTGELFF. As DNA, the CDR3 is TGTGCTAGTGGTCCGGACTCGAACACCGGGGAGCTGTTTTTT. Full variable domain (missing parts from reference TRBV12-5 and TRBJ2-2): DARVTQTPRHKVTEMGQEVTMRCQPILGHNTVFWYRQTMMQGLELLAYFRNRAPLDDSGMPKDRFSAEMPDATLATLKIQPSEPRDSAVYFCASGPDSNTGELFFGEGSRLTVL.

This clonotype has at least ten counts. The chain couples TRBV29-1 to TRBJ2-7; TRBD1 might be the D (6 bases). CDR1 is SQVTM and CDR2 is ANQGSEA in the germline V gene. The CDR3 is 12 amino acids. The ends were cut back, 3 bases at V and 6 bases at J, with 12 bases in the middle. The CDR3 region is CSVDLTGSEQYF. Written as DNA, the CDR3 is TGCAGCGTTGACCTCACAGGGTCCGAGCAGTACTTC.

This clonotype was recorded at least ten times. The genes are TRBV14 and TRBJ2-7, with 8 positions matching TRBD1. CDR3 length: 14 residues. In germline, CDR1 is SGHDN, CDR2 FVKESK. V lost 5 bases and J lost 6; bases outside the gene matches: 9. CDR3 DNA: TGTGCCAGCAGCACCCGGGACAGGAGCTCCGAGCAGTACTTC. It encodes CASSTRDRSSEQYF.

V and J are TRBV20-1 and TRBJ2-3; 10 bases match TRBD1. This CDR3 is built from 16 residues. Germline V gene sequence: CDR1 DFQATT, CDR2 SNEGSKA (reference sequence). V lost 3 bases, J lost 3 bases, and 9 bases stayed unmatched. The CDR3: CSARDTGTGETDTQYF. The CDR3 DNA reads TGCAGTGCTAGGGATACCGGGACAGGGGAAACAGATACGCAGTATTTT.

This clonotype was seen only a few times. This sequence may be a read error, since a much larger clone differs from it by one base. This chain links TRBV20-1 with TRBJ2-3; D is perhaps TRBD2 (7 bases). In germline, CDR1 is DFQATT, CDR2 SNEGSKA (reference sequence). This CDR3 comprises 17 residues. CDR3 DNA: TGCAGTGCTAGAGGGGGGGGCGGCTGGGACGGCACAGATGCGCAGTATTTT. Translation gives CSARGGGGWDGTDAQYF.

This clonotype was observed a few times. The chain joins TRBV25-1 to TRBJ2-4; 10 nucleotides line up with TRBD2. The ends lost 1 base at V and 7 bases at J; junction bases unmatched: 16. Per the germline V gene, CDR1 is MGHDK and CDR2 is SYGVNS. The CDR3 runs 19 residues. As DNA, the CDR3 is TGTGCCAGCAGTGAATCCGCTATTTCGGCTAGCGGGAGTCGGAACATTCAGTACTTC. It yields the protein CASSESAISASGSRNIQYF.

In this sample, this clonotype turned up many times. The rearrangement joins TRBV12-3 or TRBV12-4 to TRBJ2-3; 9 bases agree with TRBD2. Germline trimming cut 3 bases from V and 3 bases from J; bases unmatched to any gene: 13. The CDR3 is 18 residues long. The CDR3 bases are TGTGCCAGCAGTTTTACGGCGGGGGGGCCATCAGAGACAGATACGCAGTATTTT. Translation: CASSFTAGGPSETDTQYF.

This chain links TRBV7-6 with TRBJ2-2; the D gene is possibly TRBD2 (5 bases). CDR3 length: 16 amino acids. Between the trimmed V and J ends, which lost 5 bases and 4 bases, there was a span of 17 bases. CDR1 and CDR2 (germline): SGHVS, FNYEAQ. CDR3 residues: CASSVPRGGGTGELFF. The DNA of the CDR3 is TGTGCCAGCAGCGTACCCCGGGGTGGCGGCACCGGGGAGCTGTTTTTT.

This clonotype was seen many times. The chain employs TRBV2 and TRBJ1-2, with TRBD1 identical over 9 bases. This CDR3 spans 13 amino acids. Germline assignment: CDR1 SNHLY and CDR2 FYNNEI. The ends lost 5 bases at V and 5 bases at J; junction bases unmatched: 3. The CDR3 coding sequence is TGTGCCAGCAGTTCACAGGGGGCTTATGGCTACACCTTC. It is translated as CASSSQGAYGYTF. The complete variable domain, with remaining parts taken from reference TRBV2 and TRBJ1-2, reads EPEVTQTPSHQVTQMGQEVILRCVPISNHLYFYWYRQILGQKVEFLVSFYNNEISEKSEIFDDQFSVERPDGSNFTLKIRSTKLEDSAMYFCASSSQGAYGYTFGSGTRLTVV.

In this sample, this clonotype turned up a few times. V is TRBV24-1 and J is TRBJ1-5; tentatively, D is TRBD1 (5 bases). This CDR3 has 14 amino acids. With 6 bases removed from V and 7 bases from J, the gap between germline ends came to 15 bases. Per the germline V gene, CDR1 is KGHDR and CDR2 is SFDVKD. The CDR3 bases are TGTGCCACCAGTTCCCGAGGGGCGCAGCAGCCCCAGCATTTT. Translating gives CATSSRGAQQPQHF.

This clonotype was counted ten times or more. CDR3: CAWSIGTEAFF. CDR3 nucleotide sequence: TGTGCCTGGAGTATAGGGACTGAAGCTTTCTTT. The rearrangement uses TRBV30 and TRBJ1-1; D is ambiguous. V was clipped by 2 bases and J by 5 bases, with 6 bases between them. The CDR3 length is 11 residues. Germline V CDR1 and CDR2: GTSNPN, SVGIG (reference sequence).

J is TRBJ1-3 and V is TRBV7-6; D ambiguous. Germline V gene data show CDR1 as SGHVS and CDR2 as FNYEAQ. The CDR3 totals 16 residues. The germline V and J ends were trimmed by 4 bases and 0 bases, with 13 bases remaining between them. CDR3 sequence: CASSYAGDLSGNTIYF. The DNA for the CDR3 is TGTGCCAGCAGCTACGCCGGGGATCTCTCTGGAAACACCATATATTTT.

The chain uses TRBV7-6 and TRBJ1-5, with D maybe TRBD1 (5 bases). V dropped 5 bases and J dropped 4 bases, with 12 bases sitting between them. In germline, CDR1 is SGHVS, CDR2 FNYEAQ. CDR3 length equals 14 residues. CDR3 loop: CASSLGWGNQPQHF. CDR3 in DNA: TGTGCCAGCAGCCTGGGGTGGGGGAATCAGCCCCAGCATTTT.

Note on this clonotype: With a much larger clone just one base away, this may be a read error. No conserved phenylalanine or tryptophan ends this CDR3, so it is likely a read error. J is TRBJ2-3 and V is TRBV20-1; 16 bases fit TRBD2. Looked up from germline, CDR1 is DFQATT and CDR2 is SNEGSKA (reference sequence). V was clipped by 5 bases and J by 5 bases; unmatched bases: 13. This CDR3 is 18 amino acids long. The CDR3 DNA is TGCAGTGCTGTGTTGGGACTAGCGGGAGGGCCTGGGGAAGATACGCAGTATCTT. Translating gives CSAVLGLAGGPGEDTQYL.

This clonotype was counted ten times or more. The chain carries TRBV18 and TRBJ2-5; D is uncertain. Germline V gene lookup returns CDR1 KGHSH and CDR2 LQKENI. V gave up 1 base and J gave up 1 base, with 7 bases separating them. The CDR3 covers 14 residues. The CDR3 here is CASSPQVPQETQYF. In DNA, the CDR3 is TGTGCCAGCTCACCACAGGTCCCCCAAGAGACCCAGTACTTC. Complete variable domain (other parts from reference TRBV18 and TRBJ2-5): NAGVMQNPRHLVRRRGQEARLRCSPMKGHSHVYWYRQLPEEGLKFMVYLQKENIIDESGMPKERFSAEFPKEGPSILRIQQVVRGDSAAYFCASSPQVPQETQYFGPGTRLLVL.

This clonotype was observed a few times. The chain recombines TRBV12-3 or TRBV12-4 with TRBJ2-7, with D unresolved. Trimming took 6 bases from V and 3 from J, leaving 21 bases between them. The CDR3 spans 16 residues. The CDR3, as DNA: TGTGCCAGCAGCCAAGTCTCGGGCCCAGGCTACTACGAGCAGTACTTC. Amino acid sequence: CASSQVSGPGYYEQYF.

This clonotype was counted many times. The V call is TRBV4-3, the J call TRBJ2-7, with 11 bases lining up with TRBD1. This CDR3 region has 17 residues. The trim removed 2 bases at V and 2 bases at J, leaving 8 bases unmatched. Germline values: CDR1 LGHNA, CDR2 YSLEER. The CDR3 sequence is CASSQHRPGQGAYEQYF. The CDR3 bases are TGCGCCAGCAGCCAACACCGCCCGGGACAGGGGGCCTACGAGCAGTACTTC.

At least ten counts were recorded for this clonotype. The V gene is TRBV27, the J gene TRBJ1-1; D gene ambiguous. Germline V gene data show CDR1 as MNHEY and CDR2 as SMNVEV (reference sequence). CDR3 length equals 13 residues. Trimming stripped 6 bases from V and 6 bases from J, with 14 bases between. The CDR3 loop reads CASSWGPAAEAFF. For the CDR3, the DNA is TGTGCCAGCAGCTGGGGTCCAGCCGCTGAAGCTTTCTTT.

In its sample, this clonotype was seen many times. CDR3 nucleotides: TGTGCCAGCAGCCAAGCGTCGGGAGGGACCACCGGGGAGCTGTTTTTT. Translated, it gives CASSQASGGTTGELFF. This chain joins TRBV7-9 and TRBJ2-2; 8 nucleotides agree with TRBD2. The germline gives CDR1 SEHNR, CDR2 FQNEAQ (reference sequence). This CDR3 is 16 amino acids long. The junction had 9 bases not matched to a gene; V was cut back by 5 bases and J by 4 bases.

The V call is TRBV12-3 or TRBV12-4, the J call TRBJ1-2; TRBD1 aligns across 8 bases. J gave up 7 bases and V 3 bases, and 10 bases lay outside the gene matches. The CDR3 has 15 residues. CDR3 loop: CASSLLQGEKRGYTF. The CDR3, as DNA: TGTGCCAGCAGTTTGCTACAGGGGGAAAAACGTGGCTACACCTTC.